This record covers a single T cell receptor beta chain. What it recognizes is unknown. Time point given: pre-treatment baseline. CDR1 SGHRS and CDR2 YFSETQ come from the germline V gene. V was trimmed by 6 bases and J by 4 bases, leaving 13 bases between them. CDR3 length equals 13 residues. The data belong to a study of blood T cell dynamics during melanoma immunotherapy. Whole-study findings and limits: PBMC repertoires of eventual disease-control patients split at W3 into clonality or diversity gains.

Every bulk PBMC sample received the same 350 ng of DNA. TCRdb's table, derived via immunoSEQ multiplex PCR, lists solely in-frame clones and lacks some. Among roughly 14,000 clones listed, 85% to 90% were seen once. The chain employs TRBV5-1 and TRBJ2-5; TRBD2 is a possible D gene (5 bases). This clonotype was obtained from a human donor with melanoma. This sample comprised blood, obtained from a patient treated with checkpoint blockade. This chain's CDR3 is CASKRVEGETQYF. The CDR3, as DNA: TGCGCCAGCAAACGGGTTGAGGGAGAGACCCAGTACTTC.